This TCR beta chain was observed in a study of blood T cell repertoires in COVID-19. Authors' data handling: Counts of nucleated cells, estimated from reference gene primer amplification, were obtained. Libraries were prepared by immunoSEQ multiplex PCR; TCRdb keeps only in-frame clonotypes and omits some of them. V and J calls and clone size are copied from that table; D and trimming were computed from the DNA. The sample includes roughly 420,000 clones, more than 75% of them seen just once. Study members were between roughly 18 and 100 years old and lived in 25 or so US regions. Cohort placement rested on clinical history that participants reported themselves. The ends were cut back, 5 bases at V and 8 bases at J, with 18 bases in the middle. The CDR3 is made up of 14 amino acids. The germline CDR1 and CDR2 sequences are LNHDA and SQIVND (reference sequence).

The clonotype was recovered from a woman in her thirties with acute COVID-19. Sequenced sample: PBMCs or T cells enriched from blood (not recorded which). V gene TRBV19 combines with J gene TRBJ1-2; D uncertain. The CDR3 nucleotides are TGTGCCAGTAGTCTACGCAACTGGGTCGGGGGCTACACCTTC. The encoded protein is CASSLRNWVGGYTF.